Many counts were recorded for the clone carrying this T cell receptor beta chain. What it recognizes is unknown. This record belongs to a study of neurological immune-mediated disorders. General study results and limits: Across subjects, no CDR3 amino acid sequence appeared in expanded clones of more than one subject, a finding that suggested private repertoires in all groups.

The cDNA was generated by 5'RACE with 10-nucleotide random UMIs. TCRdb used MiXCR to reprocess the 5' RACE reads, holding one entry per CDR3 protein. Counted here are about 52,000 distinct CDR3 sequences, roughly 3.8% occurring once; the ten biggest clones make up 5.5% to 7.5%. The germline gives CDR1 SGHRS, CDR2 YFSETQ. The CDR3 loop spans 14 amino acids. The V and J ends lost 3 bases and 3 bases, in that order; junction bases with no gene match: 5. The V and J genes are TRBV5-1 and TRBJ2-7; 8 bases align to TRBD1. Sequencing input: PBMCs. This TCR was sampled from a man aged 55 to 69 with multiple sclerosis. CDR3 bases: TGCGCCAGCAGCTCGACAGGGGTGTTCTACGAGCAGTACTTC. It yields the protein CASSSTGVFYEQYF.